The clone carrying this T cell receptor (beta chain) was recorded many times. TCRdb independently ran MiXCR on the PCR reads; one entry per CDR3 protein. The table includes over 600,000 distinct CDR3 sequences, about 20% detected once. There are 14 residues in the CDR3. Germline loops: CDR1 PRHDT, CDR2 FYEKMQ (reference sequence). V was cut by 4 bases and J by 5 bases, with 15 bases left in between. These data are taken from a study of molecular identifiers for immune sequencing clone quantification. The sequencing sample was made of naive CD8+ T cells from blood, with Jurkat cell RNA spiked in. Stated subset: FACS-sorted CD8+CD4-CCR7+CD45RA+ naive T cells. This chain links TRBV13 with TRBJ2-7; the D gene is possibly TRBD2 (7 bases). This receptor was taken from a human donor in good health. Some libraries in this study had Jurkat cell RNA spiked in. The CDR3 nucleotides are TGTGCCAGCAGCTCCCTGGGGGGGCGGGACGAGCAGTACTTC. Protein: CASSSLGGRDEQYF.